Below are 14 T cell receptor beta chains sequenced from a single sample in a study of control samples from healthy donors and cancer patients. This table comes from immunoSEQ multiplex PCR, and its TCRdb copy is limited to in-frame clones, with some not included. There are around 190,000 clones in the sample; roughly 92% occur only once, and 1.1% to 1.5% lies in the top ten. Sequencing was performed on blood. All receptors derive from a young man in good health.

The CDR3 bases are TGTGCCAGCCGGGGCTTTTACAGGGACCATAGCAATCAGCCCCAGCATTTT. Protein product: CASRGFYRDHSNQPQHF. The V and J genes are TRBV28 and TRBJ1-5, with D possibly TRBD1 on 6 matching bases. Trimming removed 8 bases from V and 0 bases from J, with 20 bases in between. Germline CDR1 and CDR2: MDHEN and SYDVKM. This CDR3 contains 17 residues.

The V call is TRBV18, the J call TRBJ1-2; D is ambiguous. This CDR3 contains 15 residues. V gave up 1 base and J gave up 2 bases, with 11 bases separating them. Germline CDR1 KGHSH, CDR2 LQKENI. CDR3 nucleotides: TGTGCCAGCTCACCACTTCGGGATGGCAACTATGGCTACACCTTC. This encodes CASSPLRDGNYGYTF.

This clone has just one count. The V call is TRBV29-1, the J call TRBJ2-1; no clear D gene. The CDR3 has 12 amino acids. The germline V gene encodes CDR1 SQVTM and CDR2 ANQGSEA. CDR3 in amino acids: CSARTGHNEQFF. In DNA, the CDR3 is TGCAGTGCCCGGACCGGGCACAATGAGCAGTTCTTC.

The CDR3 DNA reads as TGTGCCAGCAGTGAAGGGAACAGGGGGCGCACAGCTTTCTTT. Encoded protein: CASSEGNRGRTAFF. The chain employs TRBV2 and TRBJ1-1; 9 bases align to TRBD1. The CDR3 is made up of 14 amino acids. Germline V gene sequence: CDR1 SNHLY, CDR2 FYNNEI. V shed 1 base and J 10 bases; nucleotides not matched to a gene: 7.

The chain employs TRBV2 and TRBJ1-3, with no clear D. Trimming took off 6 bases at V and 3 bases at J, with 6 bases between the two ends. CDR3 length: 12 amino acids. In germline, CDR1 is SNHLY, CDR2 FYNNEI. CDR3 in DNA: TGTGCCAGCAGCTTAGATGGAAACACCATATATTTT. Translated: CASSLDGNTIYF.

This clone was recorded a few times. For the CDR3, the DNA is TGTGCCAGCAGTGAACGGGCAGTTAGCAATCAGCCCCAGCATTTT. This encodes CASSERAVSNQPQHF. The rearrangement uses TRBV6-1 and TRBJ1-5, with D uncertain. Germline V gene data show CDR1 as MNHNS and CDR2 as SASEGT. This CDR3 region has 15 residues. Trimming left V 2 bases short and J 0 bases short, with 8 bases between.

The CDR3 spells CASSTTGNEQFF. CDR3 DNA sequence: TGTGCCAGCAGCACGACCGGCAATGAGCAGTTCTTC. The chain couples TRBV6-6 to TRBJ2-1; D is uncertain. The CDR3 runs 12 residues. V lost 6 bases and J lost 6, with 9 bases in between. Germline-derived CDR1 and CDR2 are MNHNY and SVGAGI (reference sequence).

This clone was detected only once. The chain carries TRBV10-2 and TRBJ2-7, with D possibly TRBD1 on 6 matching bases. The V end was cut by 7 bases, the J end by 3 bases, with 13 bases between. In germline, CDR1 is WSHSY, CDR2 SAAADI. The CDR3 is made up of 13 amino acids. CDR3 amino acids: CASKPPGDYEQYF. CDR3 DNA sequence: TGCGCCAGCAAACCCCCAGGGGACTACGAGCAGTACTTC.

The chain carries TRBV10-3 and TRBJ2-5; maybe TRBD2 (6 bases). CDR1 ENHRY and CDR2 SYGVKD come from the germline V gene. V dropped 0 bases and J dropped 7 bases, with 12 bases sitting between them. This CDR3 has 14 residues. The CDR3 here is CAISESIQGGTQYF. The CDR3, as DNA: TGTGCCATCAGTGAGTCGATCCAGGGAGGGACCCAGTACTTC.

The chain recombines TRBV28 with TRBJ1-5; TRBD1 aligns across 8 bases. There are 12 residues in the CDR3. CDR1 is MDHEN and CDR2 is SYDVKM in the germline V gene. The V and J ends lost 6 bases and 12 bases, in that order; junction bases with no gene match: 7. CDR3 region: CASRATGGGQHF. The CDR3, as DNA: TGTGCCAGCAGAGCTACAGGGGGGGGCCAGCATTTT. The whole variable domain, filled in from reference TRBV28 and TRBJ1-5, reads DVKVTQSSRYLVKRTGEKVFLECVQDMDHENMFWYRQDPGLGLRLIYFSYDVKMKEKGDIPEGYSVSREKKERFSLILESASTNQTSMYLCASRATGGGQHFGDGTRLSIL.

The genes are TRBV6-6 and TRBJ2-7; D is ambiguous. V lost 8 bases and J 0 bases, leaving 8 bases between the germline ends. The V gene's germline CDR1 is MNHNY and CDR2 SVGAGI (reference sequence). The CDR3 has 12 amino acids. Written as DNA, the CDR3 is TGTGCCAGCGGTCAGAGCTCCTACGAGCAGTACTTC. Protein: CASGQSSYEQYF.

This clone was detected a few times. V usage is TRBV29-1 and J usage is TRBJ1-5; unclear D gene. In germline, CDR1 is SQVTM, CDR2 ANQGSEA. V lost 4 bases and J 0 bases, leaving 7 bases between the germline ends. This CDR3 contains 13 residues. CDR3 sequence (DNA): TGCAGCGTTGCAGAAAATAGCAATCAGCCCCAGCATTTT. It encodes CSVAENSNQPQHF.

The rearrangement joins TRBV27 to TRBJ1-5; no firm D call. CDR3 length equals 15 residues. The V end was cut by 7 bases, the J end by 0 bases, with 13 bases between. The germline gives CDR1 MNHEY, CDR2 SMNVEV (reference sequence). The CDR3, as DNA: TGTGCCAGCACTTGGTCTATCTTTAGCAATCAGCCCCAGCATTTT. This sequence encodes CASTWSIFSNQPQHF.

This sequence joins TRBV28 and TRBJ2-4; a possible D gene is TRBD2 (7 bases). V was trimmed by 5 bases and J by 8 bases, leaving 16 bases between them. The CDR3 consists of 14 residues. Germline V gene data show CDR1 as MDHEN and CDR2 as SYDVKM. The CDR3 bases are TGTGCCAGCAGTCCAGTGGGGGAGGGGGACATTCAGTACTTC. Amino acid sequence: CASSPVGEGDIQYF.